What follows are 29 T cell receptor beta chains derived from one specimen sequenced in a study of CD8 T cells in Susac syndrome. cDNA came from roughly 0.5 to 1 ug RNA primed by random hexamers. TCRdb analysed the immunoSEQ multiplex PCR reads with MiXCR anew, one entry per CDR3 protein. The table includes around 69,000 distinct CDR3 sequences, 90% to 95% detected once. The sequenced sample consisted of CD8+ T cells from PBMCs. These receptor sequences come from a human donor with Susac syndrome.

The chain is built from TRBV13 and TRBJ1-1; D is undetermined. The CDR3 consists of 15 residues. From germline, CDR1 is PRHDT and CDR2 FYEKMQ (reference sequence). The V end was cut by 5 bases, the J end by 3 bases, with 16 bases between. The chain's CDR3 is CASSPHYSKDTEAFF. The CDR3, as DNA: TGTGCCAGCAGCCCCCATTATTCGAAGGACACTGAAGCTTTCTTT. Variable domain in full (rest from reference TRBV13 and TRBJ1-1): AAGVIQSPRHLIKEKRETATLKCYPIPRHDTVYWYQQGPGQDPQFLISFYEKMQSDKGSIPDRFSAQQFSDYHSELNMSSLELGDSALYFCASSPHYSKDTEAFFGQGTRLTVV.

This sequence joins TRBV29-1 and TRBJ1-2; tentative D call: TRBD1 (5 bases). Germline V lookup: CDR1 SQVTM, CDR2 ANQGSEA. V lost 1 base and J 4 bases, leaving 13 bases between the germline ends. This CDR3 region has 14 residues. The CDR3 spells CSVEVGAPSYGYTF. CDR3 in DNA: TGCAGCGTTGAAGTAGGGGCACCGTCCTATGGCTACACCTTC. The whole variable domain, remainder taken from reference TRBV29-1 and TRBJ1-2, is SAVISQKPSRDICQRGTSLTIQCQVDSQVTMMFWYRQQPGQSLTLIATANQGSEATYESGFVIDKFPISRPNLTFSTLTVSNMSPEDSSIYLCSVEVGAPSYGYTFGSGTRLTVV.

V gene TRBV3-1 combines with J gene TRBJ2-1; D possibly corresponds to TRBD2 (5 bases). The CDR3 contains 15 residues. The V and J ends lost 1 base and 3 bases respectively, with 10 bases between them. The germline gives CDR1 LGHDT, CDR2 YNNKEL (reference sequence). The DNA for the CDR3 is TGTGCCAGCAGCCAAGGAACCGGGAACTACAATGAGCAGTTCTTC. Protein sequence: CASSQGTGNYNEQFF.

J is TRBJ1-5 and V is TRBV15, with a tentative D call TRBD1 (6 bases). Per germline, CDR1 LNHNV and CDR2 YYDKDF (reference sequence). This CDR3 has 15 residues. The germline V and J ends were trimmed by 1 base and 7 bases, with 14 bases remaining between them. CDR3 sequence (DNA): TGTGCCACCAGCAGAGCGTCGGGGGGCGGGCAGCCCCAGCATTTT. Translated: CATSRASGGGQPQHF.

The chain joins TRBV28 to TRBJ1-4, with a weak D call TRBD1 (5 bases). Germline V gene data show CDR1 as MDHEN and CDR2 as SYDVKM. V was shortened by 3 bases and J by 7 bases, with 12 bases between the two germline ends. The CDR3 is 14 residues long. Written as DNA, the CDR3 is TGTGCCAGCAGTTTTCGGCGGGGGGGTGAAAAACTGTTTTTT. It encodes CASSFRRGGEKLFF.

The CDR3 here is CASSELAGGSGAQYF. CDR3 DNA sequence: TGTGCCAGCAGTGAACTAGCGGGAGGGTCCGGGGCCCAGTACTTC. The chain employs TRBV12-3 or TRBV12-4 and TRBJ2-5; 13 bases are a match to TRBD2. The CDR3 has 15 amino acids. V shed 5 bases and J 9 bases; nucleotides not matched to a gene: 9.

The genes are TRBV28 and TRBJ2-2; 7 bases align to TRBD2. CDR3 size: 13 residues. CDR1 and CDR2 (germline): MDHEN, SYDVKM. V lost 6 bases and J lost 7; bases outside the gene matches: 5. CDR3 amino acids: CASRPSGGGELFF. The CDR3 DNA reads as TGTGCCAGCAGACCTAGCGGTGGCGGGGAGCTGTTTTTT.

The chain is built from TRBV15 and TRBJ2-1; 10 bases map to TRBD2. Germline V CDR1 and CDR2: LNHNV, YYDKDF (reference sequence). The junction had 8 bases not matched to a gene; V was cut back by 3 bases and J by 6 bases. The CDR3 is 16 amino acids. CDR3 in amino acids: CATSSERTSGINEQFF. The CDR3 DNA is TGTGCCACCAGCAGTGAAAGGACTAGCGGTATCAATGAGCAGTTCTTC.

The CDR3 sequence: CASSLVSSGIKYEQYF. CDR3 coding DNA: TGCGCCAGCAGCCTTGTATCTAGCGGGATCAAGTACGAGCAGTACTTC. This chain joins TRBV4-3 and TRBJ2-7; TRBD2 agrees at 9 bases. This CDR3 is built from 16 residues. CDR1 is LGHNA and CDR2 is YSLEER in the germline V gene. The V gene end was trimmed by 4 bases and the J gene end by 4 bases; junction bases not matched to a gene: 11.

The rearrangement uses TRBV14 and TRBJ2-1; D is undetermined. V lost 4 bases and J 1 base, leaving 2 bases between the germline ends. Germline V CDR1 and CDR2: SGHDN, FVKESK. This CDR3 has 12 residues. The CDR3 protein is CASSPSYNEQFF. CDR3 nucleotide sequence: TGTGCCAGCAGCCCTTCCTACAATGAGCAGTTCTTC.

V and J are TRBV9 and TRBJ1-2, with no clear D. Germline values: CDR1 SGDLS, CDR2 YYNGEE. The CDR3 runs 12 residues. V lost 0 bases, J lost 7 bases, and 7 bases lay in between. This CDR3 reads CASSVDRGGYTF. The CDR3 nucleotides read TGTGCCAGCAGCGTAGATCGCGGTGGCTACACCTTC.

The rearrangement joins TRBV27 to TRBJ1-1, with a possible D match to TRBD1 (5 bases). This CDR3 spans 17 amino acids. Germline V gives CDR1 MNHEY, CDR2 SMNVEV (reference sequence). Trimming pared 3 bases from V and 0 bases from J, leaving 17 bases between. This CDR3 reads CASSFRGGGSLNTEAFF. The CDR3 region has the DNA TGTGCCAGCAGTTTCCGCGGTGGGGGGAGTTTGAACACTGAAGCTTTCTTT.

The rearrangement joins TRBV7-8 to TRBJ2-5, with D maybe TRBD2 (6 bases). V was clipped by 6 bases and J by 2 bases, with 13 bases between them. This CDR3 is 14 amino acids long. Looked up from germline, CDR1 is SGHVS and CDR2 is FQNEAQ. The CDR3 DNA sequence: TGTGCCAGCAGGGGCGGGGCAGCTCAAGAGACCCAGTACTTC. The encoded protein is CASRGGAAQETQYF. The whole variable domain, remainder taken from reference TRBV7-8 and TRBJ2-5, is GAGVSQSPRYKVAKRGQDVALRCDPISGHVSLFWYQQALGQGPEFLTYFQNEAQLDKSGLPSDRFFAERPEGSVSTLKIQRTQQEDSAVYLCASRGGAAQETQYFGPGTRLLVL.

This clonotype has only one observation. This chain uses TRBV7-2 with TRBJ2-2; TRBD2 agrees at 12 bases. Germline CDR1 is SGHTA and CDR2 is FQGNSA. V gave up 5 bases and J gave up 6 bases; unmatched junction bases: 10. The CDR3 extends over 17 amino acids. The CDR3 region is CASSKLRTSGTSGELFF. Written as DNA, the CDR3 is TGTGCCAGCAGCAAGCTCCGGACTAGCGGGACGTCCGGGGAGCTGTTTTTT.

The rearrangement uses TRBV3-1 and TRBJ2-5; 9 nucleotides agree with TRBD2. Trimming removed 4 bases from V and 0 bases from J; junction bases left unmatched: 6. The germline CDR1 and CDR2 sequences are LGHDT and YNNKEL (reference sequence). The CDR3 totals 16 residues. In DNA form, the CDR3 reads TGTGCCAGCAGCCCCCCAAGCGGGGGGTACCAAGAGACCCAGTACTTC. Protein: CASSPPSGGYQETQYF.

The chain recombines TRBV29-1 with TRBJ2-5, with 8 bases fitting TRBD1. V lost 7 bases to trimming and J lost 5 bases; unmatched junction nucleotides: 12. This CDR3 is 14 amino acids long. Germline loops: CDR1 SQVTM, CDR2 ANQGSEA. CDR3 DNA sequence: TGCAGCGCGGATCCGCCAGGGGGCTGGGAGACCCAGTACTTC. Translating gives CSADPPGGWETQYF. The entire variable domain, with the rest obtained from reference TRBV29-1 and TRBJ2-5, is as follows: SAVISQKPSRDICQRGTSLTIQCQVDSQVTMMFWYRQQPGQSLTLIATANQGSEATYESGFVIDKFPISRPNLTFSTLTVSNMSPEDSSIYLCSADPPGGWETQYFGPGTRLLVL.

J is TRBJ2-3 and V is TRBV20-1; tentatively, D is TRBD2 (7 bases). Trimming removed 0 bases from V and 7 bases from J, with 17 bases in between. Germline values: CDR1 DFQATT, CDR2 SNEGSKA (reference sequence). The CDR3 runs to 15 residues. The CDR3 region has the DNA TGCAGTGCTAGAGAGGGGGGGCTCCCGCGCTATACGCAGTATTTT. This encodes CSAREGGLPRYTQYF.

V usage is TRBV7-9 and J usage is TRBJ2-1; D not certain. There are 12 residues in the CDR3. Trimming removed 6 bases at V and 3 bases at J, with 6 bases between. Germline-derived CDR1 and CDR2 are SEHNR and FQNEAQ (reference sequence). DNA for the CDR3: TGTGCCAGCAGATTGGGCTACAATGAGCAGTTCTTC. As protein: CASRLGYNEQFF.

V and J are TRBV9 and TRBJ2-1; 13 bases fit TRBD2. With V trimmed by 6 bases and J by 3 bases, 9 bases remained unmatched. Per germline, CDR1 SGDLS and CDR2 YYNGEE. The CDR3 extends over 17 amino acids. CDR3 in DNA: TGTGCCAGCAACGCCAGGACTAGCGGGAGACTCTACAATGAGCAGTTCTTC. Protein: CASNARTSGRLYNEQFF.

J is TRBJ2-6 and V is TRBV7-8, with D possibly TRBD1 on 6 matching bases. V was shortened by 5 bases and J by 0 bases, with 20 bases between the two germline ends. Germline V gene sequence: CDR1 SGHVS, CDR2 FQNEAQ. This CDR3 has 19 residues. In nucleotides, the CDR3 is TGTGCCAGCAGCAAGGACCCGGGACAACAGAGCTCTGGGGCCAACGTCCTGACTTTC. It is translated as CASSKDPGQQSSGANVLTF.

The chain recombines TRBV9 with TRBJ2-2; tentative D call: TRBD1 (5 bases). This CDR3 has 15 amino acids. Trimming cost V 0 bases and J 4 bases, with 10 bases left between them. CDR1 is SGDLS and CDR2 is YYNGEE in the germline V gene. DNA for the CDR3: TGTGCCAGCAGCGTAGTGGGAAGGGGCACCGGGGAGCTGTTTTTT. Amino acid sequence: CASSVVGRGTGELFF.

This chain joins TRBV2 and TRBJ1-1; the D is unclear. This CDR3 has 14 residues. Germline V lookup: CDR1 SNHLY, CDR2 FYNNEI. Trimming pared 6 bases from V and 0 bases from J, leaving 11 bases between. The CDR3 region is CASSEPKMNTEAFF. The CDR3 DNA reads as TGTGCCAGCAGCGAACCTAAGATGAACACTGAAGCTTTCTTT.

The genes are TRBV28 and TRBJ1-6, with TRBD1 matching over 8 bases. Germline CDR1 reads MDHEN; CDR2 reads SYDVKM. J was trimmed by 7 bases and V by 6 bases; bases with no gene match: 5. This CDR3 has 14 amino acids. This CDR3 is CASSSQGANSPLHF. The CDR3 bases are TGTGCCAGCAGCAGCCAGGGGGCCAATTCACCCCTCCACTTT.

The CDR3 nucleotides read TGTGCCAGCAGCCACCGGACAGAGAACACTGAAGCTTTCTTT. The encoded protein is CASSHRTENTEAFF. The chain couples TRBV13 to TRBJ1-1; the D gene is possibly TRBD1 (6 bases). The CDR3 is made up of 14 amino acids. Per the germline V gene, CDR1 is PRHDT and CDR2 is FYEKMQ (reference sequence). Trimming removed 5 bases from V and 1 base from J, with 11 bases in between.

The chain joins TRBV19 to TRBJ2-3; TRBD2 agrees at 11 bases. The ends lost 4 bases at V and 2 bases at J; junction bases unmatched: 2. Germline V gives CDR1 LNHDA, CDR2 SQIVND (reference sequence). The CDR3 sequence is 15 residues long. CDR3 residues: CASSKLAGATDTQYF. CDR3 nucleotides: TGTGCCAGTAGTAAACTAGCGGGGGCCACAGATACGCAGTATTTT.

The chain is built from TRBV14 and TRBJ2-3, with TRBD2 as a possible D gene (5 bases). V lost 1 base to trimming and J lost 4 bases, with 9 bases between them. The CDR3 contains 14 residues. Germline V gives CDR1 SGHDN, CDR2 FVKESK. The CDR3 protein is CASSQVSGADTQYF. DNA for the CDR3: TGTGCCAGCAGCCAAGTATCCGGGGCAGATACGCAGTATTTT. Using reference TRBV14 and TRBJ2-3 for the parts outside the CDR3, the full variable domain is EAGVTQFPSHSVIEKGQTVTLRCDPISGHDNLYWYRRVMGKEIKFLLHFVKESKQDESGMPNNRFLAERTGGTYSTLKVQPAELEDSGVYFCASSQVSGADTQYFGPGTRLTVL.

V is TRBV12-3 or TRBV12-4 and J is TRBJ2-7; TRBD1 matches at 9 bases. The CDR3 has 13 amino acids. With 6 bases clipped from V and 4 bases from J, the junction kept 4 bases outside the gene matches. CDR3 DNA: TGTGCCAGCAGGGGTGGACAGGGGTACGAGCAGTACTTC. Translated, it gives CASRGGQGYEQYF.

The rearrangement joins TRBV6-5 to TRBJ2-2, with D possibly called TRBD1 or TRBD2 (5 bases each). Germline lookup yields CDR1 MNHEY and CDR2 SVGAGI. V was clipped by 5 bases and J by 8 bases, with 15 bases between them. The CDR3 is 14 residues long. The CDR3 reads CASSRGQAIGELFF. The DNA of the CDR3 is TGTGCCAGCAGTCGGGGCCAGGCCATTGGGGAGCTGTTTTTT.

In its sample, this clonotype was seen a few times. The V and J genes are TRBV6-5 and TRBJ2-2; D remains unclear. From germline, CDR1 is MNHEY and CDR2 SVGAGI. This CDR3 has 13 amino acids. V dropped 2 bases and J dropped 8 bases, with 9 bases sitting between them. CDR3 in DNA: TGTGCCAGCAGTTACAGGAAGGCTGGGGAGCTGTTTTTT. Translating gives CASSYRKAGELFF.